This T cell receptor beta chain was observed in a study of T cell responses to AZD1222 COVID-19 vaccine. The study, taken as a whole, reports: AZD1222 recipients seropositive at baseline numbered only five or six. Across spike, vaccine-associated CD4 TCRs were found, dominant at 160-218 and 743-854. Close to half of spike-specific TCRs reportedly recognize unmutated variant regions.

Profiled with immunoSEQ multiplex PCR; TCRdb holds only in-frame clones, not every one. The table has about 140,000 clones, roughly 92% seen once. About this clone itself: Its specificity is not known.

This CDR3 comprises 15 residues. CDR1 and CDR2 from the germline V gene are LNHDA and SQIVND (reference sequence). Trimming took 5 bases from V and 3 from J; bases not matched to a gene: 8. This sample comprised peripheral blood, obtained on day 0 of AZD1222 vaccination. The gene calls are TRBV19 and TRBJ2-7; TRBD1 aligns across 9 bases. The sequence derives from an adult in good health. The CDR3 DNA reads TGTGCCAGTAGTGGAGGGACAGGGCGGTACTACGAGCAGTACTTC. Protein: CASSGGTGRYYEQYF.